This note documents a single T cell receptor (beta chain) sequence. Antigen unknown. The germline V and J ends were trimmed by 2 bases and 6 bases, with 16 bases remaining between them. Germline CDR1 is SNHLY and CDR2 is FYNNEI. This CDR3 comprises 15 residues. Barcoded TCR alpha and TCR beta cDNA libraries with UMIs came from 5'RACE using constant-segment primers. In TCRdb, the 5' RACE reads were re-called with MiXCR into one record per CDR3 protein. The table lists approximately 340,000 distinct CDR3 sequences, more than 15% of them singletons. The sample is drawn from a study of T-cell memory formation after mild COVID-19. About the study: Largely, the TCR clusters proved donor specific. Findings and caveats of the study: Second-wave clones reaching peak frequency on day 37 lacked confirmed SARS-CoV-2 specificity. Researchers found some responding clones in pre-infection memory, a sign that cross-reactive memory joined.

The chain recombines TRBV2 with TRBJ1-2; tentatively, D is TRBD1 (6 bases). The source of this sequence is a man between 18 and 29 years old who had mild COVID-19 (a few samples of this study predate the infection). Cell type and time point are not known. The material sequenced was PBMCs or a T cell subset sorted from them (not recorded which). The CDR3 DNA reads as TGTGCCAGCAGTGAATCCAACAGGGATCCGAATGGCTACACCTTC. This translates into CASSESNRDPNGYTF.